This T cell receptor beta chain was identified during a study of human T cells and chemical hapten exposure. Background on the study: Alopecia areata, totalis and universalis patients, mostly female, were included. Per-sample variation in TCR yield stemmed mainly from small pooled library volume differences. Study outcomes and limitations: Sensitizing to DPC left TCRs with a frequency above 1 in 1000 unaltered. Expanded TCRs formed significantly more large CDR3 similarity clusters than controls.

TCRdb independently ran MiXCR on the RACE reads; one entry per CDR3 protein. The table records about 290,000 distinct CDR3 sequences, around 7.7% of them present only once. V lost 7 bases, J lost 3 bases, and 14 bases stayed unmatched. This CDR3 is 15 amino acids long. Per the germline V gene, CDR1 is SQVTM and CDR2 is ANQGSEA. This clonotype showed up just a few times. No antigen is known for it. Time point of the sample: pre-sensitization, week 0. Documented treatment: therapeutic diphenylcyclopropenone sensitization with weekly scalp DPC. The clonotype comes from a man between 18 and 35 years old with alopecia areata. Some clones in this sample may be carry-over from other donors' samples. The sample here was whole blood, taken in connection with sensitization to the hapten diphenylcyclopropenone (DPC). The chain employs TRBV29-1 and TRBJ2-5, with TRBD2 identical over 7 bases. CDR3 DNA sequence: TGCAGCGGGGAAATCGACCTAACTAGCGAAGAGACCCAGTACTTC. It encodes CSGEIDLTSEETQYF.